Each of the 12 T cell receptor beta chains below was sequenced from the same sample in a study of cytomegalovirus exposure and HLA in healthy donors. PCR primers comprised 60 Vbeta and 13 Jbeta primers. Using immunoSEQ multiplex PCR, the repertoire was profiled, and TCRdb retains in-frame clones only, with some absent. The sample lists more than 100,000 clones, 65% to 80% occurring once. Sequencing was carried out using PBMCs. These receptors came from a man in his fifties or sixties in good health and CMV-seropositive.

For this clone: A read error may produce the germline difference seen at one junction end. CDR3 DNA: TGCAGCGTAGCCCAGAGGGGGGGCTCCTATTTT. Translation gives CSVAQRGGSYF. The chain combines TRBV29-1 with TRBJ1-5; possible D gene TRBD1, 6 bases. The germline V gene encodes CDR1 SQVTM and CDR2 ANQGSEA. The CDR3 contains 11 residues.

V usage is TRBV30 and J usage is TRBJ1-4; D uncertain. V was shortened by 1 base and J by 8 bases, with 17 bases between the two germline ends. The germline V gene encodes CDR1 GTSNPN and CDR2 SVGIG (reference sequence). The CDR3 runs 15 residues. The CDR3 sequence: CAWSAPGTKKEKLFF. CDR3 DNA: TGTGCCTGGAGTGCACCGGGAACCAAGAAGGAAAAACTGTTTTTT. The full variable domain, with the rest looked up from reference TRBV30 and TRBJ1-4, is SQTIHQWPATLVQPVGSPLSLECTVEGTSNPNLYWYRQAAGRGLQLLFYSVGIGQISSEVPQNLSASRPQDRQFILSSKKLLLSDSGFYLCAWSAPGTKKEKLFFGSGTQLSVL.

The CDR3 loop reads CASSYGQFSNQPQHF. In nucleotides, the CDR3 is TGTGCCAGCAGTTACGGGCAATTTAGCAATCAGCCCCAGCATTTT. The chain links TRBV6-5 to TRBJ1-5, with D unclear. The CDR3 is 15 amino acids. Germline CDR1 and CDR2: MNHEY and SVGAGI. Trimming took 2 bases from V and 0 from J, leaving 8 bases between them.

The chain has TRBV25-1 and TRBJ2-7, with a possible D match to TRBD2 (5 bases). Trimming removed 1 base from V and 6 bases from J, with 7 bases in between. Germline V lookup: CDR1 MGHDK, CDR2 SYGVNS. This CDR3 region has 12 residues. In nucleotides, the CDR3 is TGTGCCAGCAGTGAATTAGCGAGCGAGCAGTACTTC. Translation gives CASSELASEQYF.

CDR3 region: CASSFRDRRNTGELFF. The CDR3 nucleotides are TGTGCCAGCAGCTTCCGGGACAGGCGAAACACCGGGGAGCTGTTTTTT. The genes are TRBV5-8 and TRBJ2-2; TRBD1 aligns across 8 bases. CDR3 length equals 16 residues. In germline, CDR1 is SGHTS, CDR2 YDEGEE. The V segment lost 2 bases and the J segment 2 bases; nucleotides outside the gene matches: 5.

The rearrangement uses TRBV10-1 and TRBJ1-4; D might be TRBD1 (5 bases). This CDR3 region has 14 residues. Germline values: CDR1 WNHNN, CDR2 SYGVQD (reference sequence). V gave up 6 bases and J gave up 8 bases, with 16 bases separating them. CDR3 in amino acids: CASSGGPAREKLFF. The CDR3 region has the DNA TGCGCCAGCAGCGGGGGTCCTGCCCGCGAAAAACTGTTTTTT.

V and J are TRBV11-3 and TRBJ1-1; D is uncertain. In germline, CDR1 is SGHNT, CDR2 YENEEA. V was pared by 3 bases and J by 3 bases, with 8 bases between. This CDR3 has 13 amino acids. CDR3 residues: CASSFLGDTEAFF. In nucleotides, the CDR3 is TGTGCCAGCAGCTTTCTCGGGGACACTGAAGCTTTCTTT.

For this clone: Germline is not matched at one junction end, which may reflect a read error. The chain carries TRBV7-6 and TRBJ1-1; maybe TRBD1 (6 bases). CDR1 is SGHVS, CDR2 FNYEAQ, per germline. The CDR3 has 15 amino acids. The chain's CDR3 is CANSLVQGLDTEAFF. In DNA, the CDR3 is TGTGCCAACAGCTTAGTGCAGGGGCTGGACACTGAAGCTTTCTTT.

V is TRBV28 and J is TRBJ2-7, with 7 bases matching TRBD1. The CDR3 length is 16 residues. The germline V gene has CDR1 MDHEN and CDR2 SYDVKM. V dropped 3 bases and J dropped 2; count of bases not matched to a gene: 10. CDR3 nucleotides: TGTGCCAGCAGTTTTTCAACCGGGACAGCGACCTACGAGCAGTACTTC. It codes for CASSFSTGTATYEQYF.

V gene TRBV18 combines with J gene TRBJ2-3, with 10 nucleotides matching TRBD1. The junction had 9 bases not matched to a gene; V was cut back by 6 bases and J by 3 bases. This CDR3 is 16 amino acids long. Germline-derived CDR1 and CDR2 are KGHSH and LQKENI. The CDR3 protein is CASSRRDRGSTDTQYF. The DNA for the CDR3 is TGTGCCAGCTCTCGGCGGGACAGGGGAAGTACAGATACGCAGTATTTT.

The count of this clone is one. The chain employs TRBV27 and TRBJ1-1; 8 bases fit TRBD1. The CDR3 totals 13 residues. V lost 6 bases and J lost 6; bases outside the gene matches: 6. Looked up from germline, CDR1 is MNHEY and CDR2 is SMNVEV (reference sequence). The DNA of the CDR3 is TGTGCCAGCAGGAGGACAGGGAGGTCTGAAGCTTTCTTT. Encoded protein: CASRRTGRSEAFF.

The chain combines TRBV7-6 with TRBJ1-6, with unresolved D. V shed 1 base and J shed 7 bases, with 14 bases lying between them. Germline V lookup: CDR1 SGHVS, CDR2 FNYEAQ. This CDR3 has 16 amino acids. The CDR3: CASSLGIAGYNSPLHF. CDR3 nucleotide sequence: TGTGCCAGCAGCTTAGGGATTGCGGGTTACAATTCACCCCTCCACTTT.